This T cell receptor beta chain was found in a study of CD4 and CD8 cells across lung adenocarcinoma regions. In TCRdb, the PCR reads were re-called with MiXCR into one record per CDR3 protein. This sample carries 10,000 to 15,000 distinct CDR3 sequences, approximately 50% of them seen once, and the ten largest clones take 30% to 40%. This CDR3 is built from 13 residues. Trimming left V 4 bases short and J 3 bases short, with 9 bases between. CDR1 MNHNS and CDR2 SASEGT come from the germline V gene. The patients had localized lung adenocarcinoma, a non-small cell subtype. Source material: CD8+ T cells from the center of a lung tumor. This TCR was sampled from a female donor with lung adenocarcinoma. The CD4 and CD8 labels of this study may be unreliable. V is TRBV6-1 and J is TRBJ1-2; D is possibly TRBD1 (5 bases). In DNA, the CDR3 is TGTGCCAGCAGTGCAACAGGTTACTATGGCTACACCTTC. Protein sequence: CASSATGYYGYTF.